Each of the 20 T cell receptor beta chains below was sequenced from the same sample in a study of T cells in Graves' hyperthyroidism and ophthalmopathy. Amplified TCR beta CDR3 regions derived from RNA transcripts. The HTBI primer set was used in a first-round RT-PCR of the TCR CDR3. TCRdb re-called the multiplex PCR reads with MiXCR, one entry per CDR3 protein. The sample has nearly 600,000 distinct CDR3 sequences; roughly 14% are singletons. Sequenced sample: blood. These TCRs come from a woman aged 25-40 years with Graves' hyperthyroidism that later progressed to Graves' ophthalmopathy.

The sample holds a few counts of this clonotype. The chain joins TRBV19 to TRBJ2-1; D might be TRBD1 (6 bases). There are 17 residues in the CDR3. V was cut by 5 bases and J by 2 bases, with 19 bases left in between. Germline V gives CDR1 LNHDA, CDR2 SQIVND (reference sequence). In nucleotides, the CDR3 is TGTGCCAGTAGTCCCCACAGGGCAGGATACACCTACAATGAGCAGTTCTTC. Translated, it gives CASSPHRAGYTYNEQFF.

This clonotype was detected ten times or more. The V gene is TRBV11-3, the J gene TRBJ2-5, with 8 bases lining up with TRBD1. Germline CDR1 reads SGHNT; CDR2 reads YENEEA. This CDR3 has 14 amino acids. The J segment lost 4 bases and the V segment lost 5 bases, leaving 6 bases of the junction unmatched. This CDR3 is CASSTGTGRETQYF. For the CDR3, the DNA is TGTGCCAGCAGCACCGGGACAGGTCGAGAGACCCAGTACTTC.

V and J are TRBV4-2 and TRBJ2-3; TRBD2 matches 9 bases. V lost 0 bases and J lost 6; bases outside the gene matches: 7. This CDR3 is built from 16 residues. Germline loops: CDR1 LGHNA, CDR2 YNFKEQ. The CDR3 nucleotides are TGTGCCAGCAGCCAAGACCTTAGCGGGAGCGGTGATACGCAGTATTTT. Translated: CASSQDLSGSGDTQYF.

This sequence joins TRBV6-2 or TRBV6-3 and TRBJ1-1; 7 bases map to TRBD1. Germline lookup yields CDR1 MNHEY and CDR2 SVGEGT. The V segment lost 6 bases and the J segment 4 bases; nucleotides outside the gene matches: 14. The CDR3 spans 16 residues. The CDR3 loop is CASSRLRDSAGTEAFF. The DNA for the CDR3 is TGTGCCAGCAGCCGACTACGGGACAGTGCGGGCACTGAAGCTTTCTTT.

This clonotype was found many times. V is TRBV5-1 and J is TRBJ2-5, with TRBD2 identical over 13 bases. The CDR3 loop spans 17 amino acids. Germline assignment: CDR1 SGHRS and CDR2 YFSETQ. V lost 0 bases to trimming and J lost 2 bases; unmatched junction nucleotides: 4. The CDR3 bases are TGCGCCAGCAGCTTGGCACTAGCGGGAGGGCCTCAAGAGACCCAGTACTTC. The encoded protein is CASSLALAGGPQETQYF.

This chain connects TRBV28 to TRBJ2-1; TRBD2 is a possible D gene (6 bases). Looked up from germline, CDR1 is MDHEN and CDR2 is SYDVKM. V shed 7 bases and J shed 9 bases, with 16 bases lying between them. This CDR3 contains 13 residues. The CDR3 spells CASTGVGLSEQFF. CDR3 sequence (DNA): TGTGCCAGCACGGGAGTTGGTCTCTCTGAGCAGTTCTTC.

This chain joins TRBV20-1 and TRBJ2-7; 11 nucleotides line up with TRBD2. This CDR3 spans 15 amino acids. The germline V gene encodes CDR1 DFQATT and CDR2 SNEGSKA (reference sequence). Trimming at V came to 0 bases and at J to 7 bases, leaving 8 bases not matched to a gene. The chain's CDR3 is CSARDRTSGSAEQYF. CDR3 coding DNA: TGCAGTGCTAGAGATAGGACTAGCGGGTCTGCAGAGCAGTACTTC.

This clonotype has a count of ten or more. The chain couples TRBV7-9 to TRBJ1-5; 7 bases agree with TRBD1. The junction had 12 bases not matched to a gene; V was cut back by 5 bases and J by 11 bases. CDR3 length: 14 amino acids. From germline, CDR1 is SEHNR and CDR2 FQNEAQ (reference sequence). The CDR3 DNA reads TGTGCCAGCAGCGACGACCTGGGGGACAGAGCCCAGCATTTT. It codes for CASSDDLGDRAQHF.

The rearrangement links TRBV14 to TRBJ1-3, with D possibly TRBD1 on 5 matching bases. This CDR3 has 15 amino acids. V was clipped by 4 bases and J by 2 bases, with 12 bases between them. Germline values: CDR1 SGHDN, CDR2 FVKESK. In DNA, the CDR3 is TGTGCCAGCAGCCTGCTTGGGGGGGCTGGAAACACCATATATTTT. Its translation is CASSLLGGAGNTIYF.

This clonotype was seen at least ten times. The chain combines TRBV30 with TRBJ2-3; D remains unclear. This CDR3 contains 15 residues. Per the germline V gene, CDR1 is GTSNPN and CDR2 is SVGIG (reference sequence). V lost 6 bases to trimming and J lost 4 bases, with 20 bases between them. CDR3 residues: CACHRVGFEADTQYF. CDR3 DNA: TGTGCCTGTCACCGAGTGGGGTTCGAGGCAGATACGCAGTATTTT.

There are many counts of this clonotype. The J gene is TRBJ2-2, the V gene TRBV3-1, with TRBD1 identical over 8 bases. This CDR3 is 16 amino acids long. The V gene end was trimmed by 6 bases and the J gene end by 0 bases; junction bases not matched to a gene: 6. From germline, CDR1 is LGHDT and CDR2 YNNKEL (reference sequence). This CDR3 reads CASSFRTGTNTGELFF. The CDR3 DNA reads TGTGCCAGCAGTTTCCGGACAGGGACGAACACCGGGGAGCTGTTTTTT. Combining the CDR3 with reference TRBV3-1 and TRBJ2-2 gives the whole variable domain DTAVSQTPKYLVTQMGNDKSIKCEQNLGHDTMYWYKQDSKKFLKIMFSYNNKELIINETVPNRFSPKSPDKAHLNLHINSLELGDSAVYFCASSFRTGTNTGELFFGEGSRLTVL.

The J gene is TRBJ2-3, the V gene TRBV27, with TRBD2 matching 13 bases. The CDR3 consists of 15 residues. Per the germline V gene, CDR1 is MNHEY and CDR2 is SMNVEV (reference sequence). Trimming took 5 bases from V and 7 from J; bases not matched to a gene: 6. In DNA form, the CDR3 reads TGTGCCAGCAGTCCCGGGACTAGCGGGAAAAATACGCAGTATTTT. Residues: CASSPGTSGKNTQYF.

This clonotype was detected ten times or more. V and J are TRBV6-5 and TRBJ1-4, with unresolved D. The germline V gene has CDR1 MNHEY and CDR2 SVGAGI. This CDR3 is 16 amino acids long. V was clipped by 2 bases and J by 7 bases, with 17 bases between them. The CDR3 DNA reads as TGTGCCAGCAGTTACGGCGGACGGAGGGAGGGTGAAAAACTGTTTTTT. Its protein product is CASSYGGRREGEKLFF.

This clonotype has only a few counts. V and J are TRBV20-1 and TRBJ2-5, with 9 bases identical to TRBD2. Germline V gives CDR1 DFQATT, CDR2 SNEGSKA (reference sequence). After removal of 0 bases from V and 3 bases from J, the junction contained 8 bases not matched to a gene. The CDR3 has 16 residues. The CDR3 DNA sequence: TGCAGTGCTAGAGACCCCTCTAGCGGGACTGAAGAGACCCAGTACTTC. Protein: CSARDPSSGTEETQYF.

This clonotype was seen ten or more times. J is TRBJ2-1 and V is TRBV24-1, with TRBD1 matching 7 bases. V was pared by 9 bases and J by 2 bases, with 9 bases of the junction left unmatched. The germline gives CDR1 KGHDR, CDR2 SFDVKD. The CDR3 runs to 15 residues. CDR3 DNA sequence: TGTGCCACCTCTTTCGGGCAGGGGGCCTACAATGAGCAGTTCTTC. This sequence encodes CATSFGQGAYNEQFF.

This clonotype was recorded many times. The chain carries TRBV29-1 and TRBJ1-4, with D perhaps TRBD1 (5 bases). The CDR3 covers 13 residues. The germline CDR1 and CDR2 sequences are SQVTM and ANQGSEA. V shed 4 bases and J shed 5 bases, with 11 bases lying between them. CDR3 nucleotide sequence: TGCAGCGTTGCGACAGCCCTGAATGAAAAACTGTTTTTT. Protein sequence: CSVATALNEKLFF.

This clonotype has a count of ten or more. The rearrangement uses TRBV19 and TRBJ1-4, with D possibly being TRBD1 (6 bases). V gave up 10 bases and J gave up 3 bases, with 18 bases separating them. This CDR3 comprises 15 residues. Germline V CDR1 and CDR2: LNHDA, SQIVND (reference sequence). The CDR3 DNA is TGTGCCACCCGGTGGGATCGGACAGCTAATGAAAAACTGTTTTTT. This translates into CATRWDRTANEKLFF.

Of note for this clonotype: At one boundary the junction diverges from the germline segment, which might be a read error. The CDR3 protein is CASSPSSSGANVLAF. CDR3 sequence (DNA): TGTGCCAGTAGCCCCAGTAGCTCTGGGGCCAACGTCCTGGCTTTC. This sequence joins TRBV19 and TRBJ2-6; possible D gene TRBD1, 5 bases. Germline CDR1 is LNHDA and CDR2 is SQIVND (reference sequence). The CDR3 sequence is 15 residues long. Combining the CDR3 with reference TRBV19 and TRBJ2-6 gives the whole variable domain DGGITQSPKYLFRKEGQNVTLSCEQNLNHDAMYWYRQDPGQGLRLIYYSQIVNDFQKGDIAEGYSVSREKKESFPLTVTSAQKNPTAFYLCASSPSSSGANVLAFGAGSRLTVL.

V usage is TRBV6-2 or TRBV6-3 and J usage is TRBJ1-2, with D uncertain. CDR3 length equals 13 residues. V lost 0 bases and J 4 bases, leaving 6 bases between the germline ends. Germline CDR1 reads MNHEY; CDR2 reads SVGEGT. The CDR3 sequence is CASSYSNSYGYTF. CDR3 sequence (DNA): TGTGCCAGCAGTTACTCAAACAGCTATGGCTACACCTTC.

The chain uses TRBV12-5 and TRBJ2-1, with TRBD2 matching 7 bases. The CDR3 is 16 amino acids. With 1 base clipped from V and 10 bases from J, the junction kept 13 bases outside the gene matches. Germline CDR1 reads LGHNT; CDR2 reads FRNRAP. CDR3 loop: CASGLDVGGGPREQFF. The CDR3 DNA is TGTGCTAGTGGTTTGGATGTTGGGGGAGGGCCTAGGGAGCAGTTCTTC.